The 17 T cell receptor beta chains reported below all come from one sample, sequenced in a study of T-cell memory formation after mild COVID-19. Using its own MiXCR run on the 5' RACE reads, TCRdb lists one record per CDR3 protein. The sample includes approximately 580,000 distinct CDR3 sequences, about a fifth of them seen just once. The sequenced material came from PBMCs or a T cell subset sorted from them (not recorded which). These receptors all stem from an adult woman who had mild COVID-19 (a few samples of this study predate the infection). Cell type and time point are not known.

V is TRBV5-1 and J is TRBJ2-3; D tentatively reads TRBD1 or TRBD2 (5 bases each). Per germline, CDR1 SGHRS and CDR2 YFSETQ. The CDR3 has 16 residues. Trimming removed 5 bases from V and 2 bases from J, with 18 bases in between. The CDR3 nucleotides are TGCGCCAGCAGGTCCGGTGGCAGAGGGGACACAGATACGCAGTATTTT. It encodes CASRSGGRGDTDTQYF.

The gene calls are TRBV5-1 and TRBJ2-7; D remains ambiguous. Trimming cost V 0 bases and J 4 bases, with 8 bases left between them. Germline V gene data show CDR1 as SGHRS and CDR2 as YFSETQ. This CDR3 contains 13 residues. The CDR3 loop is CASSLVFGYEQYF. The CDR3 region has the DNA TGCGCCAGCAGCTTGGTATTTGGTTACGAGCAGTACTTC.

This chain connects TRBV20-1 to TRBJ2-1; D possibly corresponds to TRBD1 (6 bases). V was pared by 6 bases and J by 3 bases, with 15 bases between. CDR1 is DFQATT, CDR2 SNEGSKA, per germline (reference sequence). This CDR3 spans 14 amino acids. The CDR3 is CSAKGGWDYNEQFF. The DNA of the CDR3 is TGCAGTGCCAAAGGGGGTTGGGACTACAATGAGCAGTTCTTC.

The chain combines TRBV27 with TRBJ1-2; D might be TRBD1 (5 bases). This CDR3 has 14 residues. Germline V CDR1 and CDR2: MNHEY, SMNVEV (reference sequence). V shed 5 bases and J shed 8 bases, with 18 bases lying between them. This CDR3 is CASSPPGGRGGYTF. The DNA of the CDR3 is TGTGCCAGCAGTCCTCCCGGGGGGAGGGGAGGCTACACCTTC.

The chain recombines TRBV7-9 with TRBJ1-4; 7 bases align to TRBD1. This CDR3 has 18 residues. Germline CDR1 is SEHNR and CDR2 is FQNEAQ (reference sequence). After removal of 3 bases from V and 5 bases from J, the junction contained 15 bases not matched to a gene. The CDR3 region has the DNA TGTGCCAGCAGCTTTCCGACGAACCTTGGACAGGCGAATGAAAAACTGTTTTTT. It translates to CASSFPTNLGQANEKLFF.

The table lists this clonotype with a few counts. This chain connects TRBV5-1 to TRBJ1-4; weak D call: TRBD1 (5 bases). The CDR3 has 15 amino acids. Germline V CDR1 and CDR2: SGHRS, YFSETQ. V was pared by 4 bases and J by 8 bases, with 18 bases between. The CDR3 here is CASSPAGTGGEKLFF. Written as DNA, the CDR3 is TGCGCCAGCAGCCCGGCCGGGACGGGAGGGGAAAAACTGTTTTTT.

This clonotype was recorded a few times. The chain combines TRBV6-6 with TRBJ1-5; D is perhaps TRBD1 (5 bases). The CDR3 is 14 amino acids. V gave up 2 bases and J gave up 8 bases, with 13 bases separating them. Germline CDR1 reads MNHNY; CDR2 reads SVGAGI (reference sequence). This CDR3 is CASSYGQGWKPQHF. In DNA, the CDR3 is TGTGCCAGCAGTTACGGGCAGGGTTGGAAGCCCCAGCATTTT.

In its sample, this clonotype was seen a few times. V gene TRBV24-1 combines with J gene TRBJ1-2; D remains unclear. The CDR3 spans 13 residues. Germline CDR1 is KGHDR and CDR2 is SFDVKD. Trimming took 4 bases from V and 8 from J, leaving 13 bases between them. The CDR3 sequence: CATSEGPRWGYTF. Written as DNA, the CDR3 is TGTGCCACCAGTGAGGGCCCCCGGTGGGGCTACACCTTC.

This clonotype was counted only a few times. J is TRBJ1-6 and V is TRBV29-1, with a weak D call TRBD1 (5 bases). Germline V gene lookup returns CDR1 SQVTM and CDR2 ANQGSEA. The CDR3 covers 15 residues. V dropped 4 bases and J dropped 9 bases, with 19 bases sitting between them. The CDR3: CSVAERIGGGSPLHF. DNA of the CDR3: TGCAGCGTTGCGGAACGAATCGGGGGAGGTTCACCCCTCCACTTT.

The DNA of the CDR3 is TGTGCCAGCTCACCACCCAGACCCCGGGACACTGAAGCTTTCTTT. It yields the protein CASSPPRPRDTEAFF. The chain is built from TRBV18 and TRBJ1-1; D ambiguous. The length of the CDR3 is 15 residues. The V end lost 0 bases, the J end lost 3 bases, and 11 bases lay between the germline ends. Germline-derived CDR1 and CDR2 are KGHSH and LQKENI.

The genes are TRBV5-4 and TRBJ2-2; TRBD2 matches at 10 bases. The CDR3 runs to 16 residues. Germline trimming cut 4 bases from V and 1 base from J; bases unmatched to any gene: 4. Germline loops: CDR1 SGHNT, CDR2 YYREEE (reference sequence). CDR3 in amino acids: CASSLGTSENTGELFF. CDR3 nucleotide sequence: TGTGCCAGCAGCCTTGGGACTAGCGAGAACACCGGGGAGCTGTTTTTT.

This sequence joins TRBV10-3 and TRBJ1-5; D gene uncertain. The germline V and J ends were trimmed by 11 bases and 6 bases, with 17 bases remaining between them. This CDR3 has 13 amino acids. Germline V gene lookup returns CDR1 ENHRY and CDR2 SYGVKD. CDR3 DNA: TGTGCCGGCGGCCCGGACGGAGCTCAGCCCCAGCATTTT. It codes for CAGGPDGAQPQHF.

The chain links TRBV7-6 to TRBJ1-1; D not resolved. The V gene lost 2 bases and the J gene lost 1 base, with 17 bases spanning the gap. Germline V gives CDR1 SGHVS, CDR2 FNYEAQ. The CDR3 has 17 amino acids. CDR3 residues: CASSLLRLGRPNTEAFF. In DNA, the CDR3 is TGTGCCAGCAGCTTACTCCGCCTCGGACGGCCGAACACTGAAGCTTTCTTT.

This chain joins TRBV12-3 or TRBV12-4 and TRBJ1-2; the D gene is possibly TRBD1 (5 bases). Trimming removed 3 bases at V and 6 bases at J, with 11 bases between. This CDR3 contains 13 residues. CDR3 DNA: TGTGCCAGCAGTTTGACAGTCAGGAATGGCTACACCTTC. Its translation is CASSLTVRNGYTF.

V and J are TRBV15 and TRBJ2-3; TRBD1 matches 9 bases. V lost 5 bases, J lost 6 bases, and 9 bases stayed unmatched. The CDR3 sequence is 15 residues long. Germline lookup yields CDR1 LNHNV and CDR2 YYDKDF (reference sequence). The chain's CDR3 is CATSLRADRGDTQYF. CDR3 DNA sequence: TGTGCCACCAGCCTCCGGGCCGACAGGGGGGATACGCAGTATTTT. Full variable domain (rest looked up from reference TRBV15 and TRBJ2-3): DAMVIQNPRYQVTQFGKPVTLSCSQTLNHNVMYWYQQKSSQAPKLLFHYYDKDFNNEADTPDNFQSRRPNTSFCFLDIRSPGLGDTAMYLCATSLRADRGDTQYFGPGTRLTVL.

The chain couples TRBV12-3 or TRBV12-4 to TRBJ1-4, with unresolved D. With 4 bases removed from V and 6 bases from J, the gap between germline ends came to 12 bases. The CDR3 totals 14 residues. The CDR3 loop is CASSSSPLDEKLFF. CDR3 nucleotide sequence: TGTGCCAGCAGTTCTTCCCCCCTGGATGAAAAACTGTTTTTT.

V usage is TRBV2 and J usage is TRBJ2-7; weak D call: TRBD1 (6 bases). Germline V gene data show CDR1 as SNHLY and CDR2 as FYNNEI. Trimming shortened V by 6 bases and J by 3 bases, and 12 bases separated the two germline ends. CDR3 length: 13 amino acids. CDR3 in DNA: TGTGCCAGCAGGGGCACAGGGTACTACGAGCAGTACTTC. Amino acids: CASRGTGYYEQYF.